This passage covers 28 T cell receptor beta chains from one sample sequenced in a study of response to subunit inactivated influenza vaccine. TCRdb used MiXCR to reprocess the RT-PCR reads, holding one entry per CDR3 protein. The table lists 500,000 to 700,000 distinct CDR3 sequences, around 21% of them singletons. The sample was also linked to a second study, of T cells expressing NK-cell markers. That investigation notes: UMIs accompanied the 5'RACE template switching by which TCR beta cDNA was made.

The specimen was CD4+ T cells sorted from PBMCs, collected 11 to 12 days after vaccination. These receptors were obtained from a man in his fifties who received an inactivated influenza vaccine.

This clonotype has just a few counts. This chain uses TRBV20-1 with TRBJ2-3; 7 bases fit TRBD1. V lost 6 bases and J lost 0; bases outside the gene matches: 6. This CDR3 has 14 amino acids. Germline lookup yields CDR1 DFQATT and CDR2 SNEGSKA (reference sequence). The CDR3 loop reads CSARSDRSTDTQYF. The CDR3 nucleotides are TGCAGTGCCAGATCGGACAGGAGCACAGATACGCAGTATTTT.

The chain recombines TRBV6-5 with TRBJ2-7; no reliable D call. Germline V CDR1 and CDR2: MNHEY, SVGAGI. This CDR3 is 14 amino acids long. Trimming cost V 4 bases and J 7 bases, with 17 bases left between them. Here the CDR3 reads CASSSSPDLREQYF. The CDR3 DNA reads TGTGCCAGCAGTTCTTCCCCTGACCTGCGGGAGCAGTACTTC.

The J gene is TRBJ2-7, the V gene TRBV28; 9 nucleotides align to TRBD1. Looked up from germline, CDR1 is MDHEN and CDR2 is SYDVKM. The trim removed 4 bases at V and 1 base at J, leaving 8 bases unmatched. The CDR3 runs 16 residues. The CDR3 DNA reads as TGTGCCAGCAGTTCAACCCTTGACAGGGGGTCCTACGAGCAGTACTTC. This codes for CASSSTLDRGSYEQYF.

This clonotype was seen more than once but under ten times. The chain links TRBV7-9 to TRBJ1-2; D ambiguous. Trimming shortened V by 1 base and J by 4 bases, and 16 bases separated the two germline ends. The V gene's germline CDR1 is SEHNR and CDR2 FQNEAQ (reference sequence). The CDR3 totals 16 residues. CDR3 DNA sequence: TGTGCCAGCAGCTTAGAGGTTTTGTTACCAGCCTATGGCTACACCTTC. Amino acids: CASSLEVLLPAYGYTF.

This clonotype occurred a few times. This chain connects TRBV3-1 to TRBJ2-5; 9 bases are a match to TRBD1. Germline V gene lookup returns CDR1 LGHDT and CDR2 YNNKEL (reference sequence). With V trimmed by 4 bases and J by 5 bases, 5 bases remained unmatched. The CDR3 has 14 residues. The CDR3 nucleotides are TGTGCCAGCAGCCTAAGACAGGGGGTCGAGACCCAGTACTTC. It encodes CASSLRQGVETQYF.

The chain has TRBV3-1 and TRBJ2-1; either TRBD1 or TRBD2 may fit D (5 bases each). Trimming cost V 8 bases and J 9 bases, with 11 bases left between them. CDR1 is LGHDT and CDR2 is YNNKEL in the germline V gene (reference sequence). CDR3 length: 11 residues. CDR3 sequence reads: CASRGVSEQFF. CDR3 DNA sequence: TGTGCCAGCCGAGGGGTTAGTGAGCAGTTCTTC.

The V gene is TRBV20-1, the J gene TRBJ2-5; unclear D gene. This CDR3 spans 15 amino acids. Germline V gene sequence: CDR1 DFQATT, CDR2 SNEGSKA (reference sequence). Trimming took off 2 bases at V and 1 base at J, with 14 bases between the two ends. The CDR3 sequence is CSARSPRWVQETQYF. The CDR3 DNA follows: TGCAGTGCTAGATCTCCCAGGTGGGTCCAAGAGACCCAGTACTTC.

The V and J genes are TRBV28 and TRBJ2-7; D not resolved. The CDR3 totals 11 residues. From germline, CDR1 is MDHEN and CDR2 SYDVKM. V gave up 5 bases and J gave up 2 bases, with 4 bases separating them. The DNA of the CDR3 is TGTGCCAGCAGTAGGCCCTACGAGCAGTACTTC. It is translated as CASSRPYEQYF.

This clonotype was recorded a few times. This chain connects TRBV7-2 to TRBJ2-3; D gene uncertain. The V gene's germline CDR1 is SGHTA and CDR2 FQGNSA. V was cut by 3 bases and J by 3 bases, with 10 bases left in between. This CDR3 contains 14 residues. In nucleotides, the CDR3 is TGTGCCAGCAGCTTCACTCAACTGACAGATACGCAGTATTTT. Translated: CASSFTQLTDTQYF.

The J gene is TRBJ2-5, the V gene TRBV6-2 or TRBV6-3, with 7 bases that match TRBD2. Per germline, CDR1 MNHEY and CDR2 SVGEGT. The CDR3 sequence is 13 residues long. After removal of 6 bases from V and 5 bases from J, the junction contained 6 bases not matched to a gene. The CDR3 coding sequence is TGTGCCAGCAGGCCGACTAGCATCGAGACCCAGTACTTC. Its protein product is CASRPTSIETQYF.

The rearrangement joins TRBV9 to TRBJ2-1; D tentatively fits TRBD1 or TRBD2 (6 bases each). Germline-derived CDR1 and CDR2 are SGDLS and YYNGEE. V dropped 2 bases and J dropped 5 bases, with 14 bases sitting between them. The CDR3 consists of 15 residues. The CDR3 spells CASSVFGGGDNEQFF. CDR3 nucleotide sequence: TGTGCCAGCAGCGTTTTTGGGGGCGGGGACAATGAGCAGTTCTTC. Full variable domain (missing parts from reference TRBV9 and TRBJ2-1): DSGVTQTPKHLITATGQRVTLRCSPRSGDLSVYWYQQSLDQGLQFLIQYYNGEERAKGNILERFSAQQFPDLHSELNLSSLELGDSALYFCASSVFGGGDNEQFFGPGTRLTVL.

This chain joins TRBV10-3 and TRBJ2-2; D possibly corresponds to TRBD1 (5 bases). V lost 4 bases to trimming and J lost 0 bases, with 6 bases between them. CDR1 ENHRY and CDR2 SYGVKD come from the germline V gene. The CDR3 is made up of 14 amino acids. Written as DNA, the CDR3 is TGTGCCATCAGTGGACAGTCGAACACCGGGGAGCTGTTTTTT. This encodes CAISGQSNTGELFF.

The rearrangement links TRBV24-1 to TRBJ2-1, with TRBD2 matching over 10 bases. Germline-derived CDR1 and CDR2 are KGHDR and SFDVKD. The J segment lost 5 bases and the V segment lost 5 bases, leaving 11 bases of the junction unmatched. The CDR3 totals 17 residues. DNA for the CDR3: TGTGCCACCAGTGGATCCAGCGGGAGGGCCTCTGACAATGAGCAGTTCTTC. It codes for CATSGSSGRASDNEQFF.

The chain combines TRBV7-9 with TRBJ2-7; a weak D match, TRBD1 (5 bases). Germline V gene lookup returns CDR1 SEHNR and CDR2 FQNEAQ (reference sequence). CDR3 length: 14 residues. The V gene lost 0 bases and the J gene lost 6 bases, with 12 bases spanning the gap. The CDR3 sequence: CASSLAAQGAEQYF. The CDR3 DNA is TGTGCCAGCAGCTTAGCGGCGCAGGGCGCCGAGCAGTACTTC.

The chain joins TRBV20-1 to TRBJ2-3, with 7 bases identical to TRBD1. Germline-derived CDR1 and CDR2 are DFQATT and SNEGSKA (reference sequence). V gave up 6 bases and J gave up 6 bases; unmatched junction bases: 9. The CDR3 runs 13 residues. Here the CDR3 DNA reads TGCAGTGCCCCTGACAGGGTATCGGATACGCAGTATTTT. Its translation is CSAPDRVSDTQYF.

This clonotype was counted a few times. This chain joins TRBV5-1 and TRBJ2-1, with 14 nucleotides matching TRBD2. CDR3 length: 17 amino acids. Germline V gene sequence: CDR1 SGHRS, CDR2 YFSETQ. With V trimmed by 4 bases and J by 4 bases, 7 bases remained unmatched. Here the CDR3 reads CASSNGLAGGLYNEQFF. CDR3 in DNA: TGCGCCAGCAGCAATGGACTAGCGGGGGGCTTGTACAATGAGCAGTTCTTC.

The chain couples TRBV20-1 to TRBJ1-5; TRBD1 agrees at 8 bases. Germline assignment: CDR1 DFQATT and CDR2 SNEGSKA (reference sequence). The CDR3 runs to 14 residues. The junction had 3 bases not matched to a gene; V was cut back by 1 base and J by 4 bases. In DNA, the CDR3 is TGCAGTGCTAGAGTGACAGGGGAGAATCAGCCCCAGCATTTT. It specifies CSARVTGENQPQHF.

This CDR3 reads CASTKQVMNTEAFF. The DNA of the CDR3 is TGTGCCAGCACCAAACAAGTTATGAACACTGAAGCTTTCTTT. The gene calls are TRBV12-3 or TRBV12-4 and TRBJ1-1, with no clear D. Trimming pared 7 bases from V and 0 bases from J, leaving 12 bases between. The CDR3 covers 14 residues.

In this sample, this clonotype turned up once. V gene TRBV4-2 combines with J gene TRBJ2-3; no clear D. Trimming took off 1 base at V and 1 base at J, with 6 bases between the two ends. This CDR3 has 14 amino acids. CDR1 LGHNA and CDR2 YNFKEQ come from the germline V gene. The CDR3, as DNA: TGTGCCAGCAGCCAAGTAATGGGCACAGATACGCAGTATTTT. Translating it yields CASSQVMGTDTQYF.

The V gene is TRBV18, the J gene TRBJ1-2; 9 bases agree with TRBD1. Germline V gene sequence: CDR1 KGHSH, CDR2 LQKENI. The CDR3 loop spans 15 amino acids. Germline trimming cut 0 bases from V and 8 bases from J; bases unmatched to any gene: 7. The CDR3 DNA reads as TGTGCCAGCTCACCACCGGGACAGGGAACATCCGGCTACACCTTC. It translates to CASSPPGQGTSGYTF.

This clonotype came up many times. The chain carries TRBV6-1 and TRBJ1-4, with D perhaps TRBD1 (5 bases). The CDR3 contains 16 residues. The germline gives CDR1 MNHNS, CDR2 SASEGT. Trimming cost V 3 bases and J 7 bases, with 18 bases left between them. The CDR3 nucleotides are TGTGCCAGCAGTGACAGAAGACAGCCGAGCGGTGAAAAACTGTTTTTT. This encodes CASSDRRQPSGEKLFF.

Points on this clonotype: One end of the junction does not line up with germline, which may come from a read error. This sequence joins TRBV5-1 and TRBJ2-7; D is unclear. Germline assignment: CDR1 SGHRS and CDR2 YFSETQ. This CDR3 is 15 amino acids long. The CDR3 DNA reads as TGCGCCAGCAGTTTGGGCCAGTTTAACTCCTACGAGCAGTACTTC. Protein product: CASSLGQFNSYEQYF. Complete variable domain (other parts from reference TRBV5-1 and TRBJ2-7): KAGVTQTPRYLIKTRGQQVTLSCSPISGHRSVSWYQQTPGQGLQFLFEYFSETQRNKGNFPGRFSGRQFSNSRSEMNVSTLELGDSALYLCASSLGQFNSYEQYFGPGTRLTVT.

This clonotype was picked up a small number of times. This chain links TRBV11-2 with TRBJ2-1, with TRBD2 identical over 15 bases. V was clipped by 3 bases and J by 4 bases; unmatched bases: 10. The CDR3 length is 19 residues. CDR1 SGHAT and CDR2 FQNNGV come from the germline V gene. In nucleotides, the CDR3 is TGTGCCAGCAGCTTCGGACTAGCGGGAGGGCCGAGGTGGTACAATGAGCAGTTCTTC. The encoded protein is CASSFGLAGGPRWYNEQFF.

The rearrangement joins TRBV5-1 to TRBJ2-1, with D maybe TRBD1 (5 bases). V gave up 0 bases and J gave up 4 bases, with 14 bases separating them. Germline V gives CDR1 SGHRS, CDR2 YFSETQ. This CDR3 has 16 amino acids. In nucleotides, the CDR3 is TGCGCCAGCAGCTTGGCCAGGGAAAGGTTTTACAATGAGCAGTTCTTC. It translates to CASSLARERFYNEQFF.

In this sample, this clonotype turned up once. The chain uses TRBV6-2 or TRBV6-3 and TRBJ2-7; D is unclear. Germline V gene data show CDR1 as MNHEY and CDR2 as SVGEGT. Trimming pared 2 bases from V and 4 bases from J, leaving 15 bases between. The CDR3 is 15 residues long. CDR3 in DNA: TGTGCCAGCAGTTACGGCGGTTCCCATCCGTACGAGCAGTACTTC. Translated, it gives CASSYGGSHPYEQYF.

The chain carries TRBV5-4 and TRBJ2-3; D gene uncertain. The CDR3 is 16 residues long. V dropped 0 bases and J dropped 4 bases, with 15 bases sitting between them. The germline V gene encodes CDR1 SGHNT and CDR2 YYREEE (reference sequence). CDR3: CASSLALSLDADTQYF. The CDR3 DNA reads TGTGCCAGCAGCTTGGCGCTCTCCCTCGATGCAGATACGCAGTATTTT. Using reference TRBV5-4 and TRBJ2-3 for the parts outside the CDR3, the full variable domain is ETGVTQSPTHLIKTRGQQVTLRCSSQSGHNTVSWYQQALGQGPQFIFQYYREEENGRGNFPPRFSGLQFPNYSSELNVNALELDDSALYLCASSLALSLDADTQYFGPGTRLTVL.

This rearrangement joins TRBV6-1 to TRBJ1-5; unclear D gene. Germline CDR1 and CDR2: MNHNS and SASEGT. CDR3 length: 13 amino acids. Deletions cut 5 bases from V and 3 bases from J, with 8 bases between. The CDR3 DNA is TGTGCCAGCAGTCAACAGTTCAATCAGCCCCAGCATTTT. This codes for CASSQQFNQPQHF.

The genes are TRBV7-9 and TRBJ1-5, with D possibly TRBD1 on 5 matching bases. V shed 5 bases and J shed 6 bases, with 17 bases lying between them. The CDR3 is 15 amino acids. Germline V CDR1 and CDR2: SEHNR, FQNEAQ (reference sequence). The CDR3 region has the DNA TGTGCCAGCAGCAGAGGACCAACGGGGCTTCAGCCCCAGCATTTT. It specifies CASSRGPTGLQPQHF. Looking up the rest from reference TRBV7-9 and TRBJ1-5 gives the full variable domain: DTGVSQNPRHKITKRGQNVTFRCDPISEHNRLYWYRQTLGQGPEFLTYFQNEAQLEKSRLLSDRFSAERPKGSFSTLEIQRTEQGDSAMYLCASSRGPTGLQPQHFGDGTRLSIL.